The 21 T cell receptor beta chains listed next were all sequenced from one sample in a study of shared clonotypes between healthy human individuals. Naive-designated CD8 cells lacked CD45RO, were positively enriched for CCR7, and omitted terminally differentiated effector memory CD45RA+ cells. The data were produced by immunoSEQ multiplex PCR, yet TCRdb's version contains in-frame clones alone and is incomplete. The table lists 1.5 million to 2.5 million clones, about 95% of them singletons. The sequencing input was naive CD8+ T cells sorted from blood. Receptor source: a young man in good health.

The CDR3 reads CSVGNVEGADHTDTQYF. The CDR3 region has the DNA TGCAGCGTCGGAAACGTGGAGGGGGCGGACCATACAGATACGCAGTATTTT. J is TRBJ2-3 and V is TRBV29-1, with D maybe TRBD1 (7 bases). Germline V lookup: CDR1 SQVTM, CDR2 ANQGSEA. The CDR3 is 17 residues long. Trimming cost V 6 bases and J 3 bases, with 25 bases left between them.

This chain uses TRBV9 with TRBJ1-5, with TRBD1 as a possible D gene (6 bases). The germline V gene has CDR1 SGDLS and CDR2 YYNGEE. The germline V and J ends were trimmed by 3 bases and 6 bases, with 13 bases remaining between them. This CDR3 has 14 amino acids. This chain's CDR3 is CASSDGTYRQPQHF. CDR3 bases: TGTGCCAGCAGCGACGGGACATACCGTCAGCCCCAGCATTTT.

The V gene is TRBV28, the J gene TRBJ1-5; no definite D call. The CDR3 length is 15 residues. Germline-derived CDR1 and CDR2 are MDHEN and SYDVKM. V lost 6 bases and J 6 bases, leaving 18 bases between the germline ends. CDR3 region: CASSAVLRASQPQHF. Here the CDR3 DNA reads TGTGCCAGCAGCGCAGTCTTGAGGGCGAGTCAGCCCCAGCATTTT.

This clone appeared a single time. This chain links TRBV7-2 with TRBJ2-3, with 13 bases that match TRBD2. Germline trimming cut 4 bases from V and 14 bases from J; bases unmatched to any gene: 6. The CDR3 consists of 13 residues. Germline assignment: CDR1 SGHTA and CDR2 FQGNSA. DNA for the CDR3: TGTGCCAGCAGCTCCGGACTAGCGGGAGTCCCGTATTTT. Its translation: CASSSGLAGVPYF. Variable domain in full (rest from reference TRBV7-2 and TRBJ2-3): GAGVSQSPSNKVTEKGKDVELRCDPISGHTALYWYRQSLGQGLEFLIYFQGNSAPDKSGLPSDRFSAERTGGSVSTLTIQRTQQEDSAVYLCASSSGLAGVPYFGPGTRLTVL.

V usage is TRBV6-5 and J usage is TRBJ2-1; D gene unclear. CDR1 and CDR2 (germline): MNHEY, SVGAGI. Trimming cost V 7 bases and J 9 bases, with 13 bases left between them. CDR3 length equals 12 residues. CDR3 sequence (DNA): TGTGCCAGCACTGGTAGAGTGGGTGAGCAGTTCTTC. This codes for CASTGRVGEQFF.

Concerning this clone itself: This same CDR3 is encoded by further DNA sequences in the sample. The chain carries TRBV6-6 and TRBJ1-1, with D hard to call. The CDR3 consists of 14 residues. The germline CDR1 and CDR2 sequences are MNHNY and SVGAGI (reference sequence). V was cut by 0 bases and J by 1 base, with 6 bases left in between. The CDR3 sequence is CASSYSEGNTEAFF. The CDR3 nucleotides are TGTGCCAGCAGTTACTCGGAAGGGAACACTGAAGCTTTCTTT.

V and J are TRBV7-9 and TRBJ2-1; no definite D call. The CDR3 is 15 amino acids. V was cut by 7 bases and J by 4 bases, with 17 bases left in between. CDR1 and CDR2 (germline): SEHNR, FQNEAQ (reference sequence). CDR3 coding DNA: TGTGCCAGCACCCCCCCCGGAACGAATTACAATGAGCAGTTCTTC. Residues: CASTPPGTNYNEQFF.

The chain carries TRBV5-1 and TRBJ1-1, with unresolved D. Deletions cut 0 bases from V and 7 bases from J, with 13 bases between. The germline V gene encodes CDR1 SGHRS and CDR2 YFSETQ. This CDR3 comprises 14 residues. The CDR3 loop reads CASSLDLIGDEAFF. CDR3 bases: TGCGCCAGCAGCTTGGATCTTATTGGAGATGAAGCTTTCTTT.

A word on this clone: The same CDR3 can be traced to other DNA sequences in this sample. The gene calls are TRBV9 and TRBJ2-3; D gene ambiguous. Germline loops: CDR1 SGDLS, CDR2 YYNGEE. V shed 1 base and J shed 3 bases, with 6 bases lying between them. CDR3 length: 13 residues. The CDR3 sequence is CASSVSGTDTQYF. CDR3 bases: TGTGCCAGCAGCGTATCCGGGACAGATACGCAGTATTTT.

The chain carries TRBV4-3 and TRBJ2-7, with 11 bases that match TRBD2. From germline, CDR1 is LGHNA and CDR2 YSLEER. The CDR3 is 15 amino acids. Trimming cost V 4 bases and J 5 bases; bases outside gene matches: 7. The CDR3 here is CASSRLTSGSNEQYF. For the CDR3, the DNA is TGCGCCAGCAGCCGTCTTACTAGCGGGAGTAACGAGCAGTACTTC.

The chain uses TRBV11-2 and TRBJ1-4, with TRBD1 as a possible D gene (5 bases). Trimming cost V 3 bases and J 0 bases, with 5 bases left between them. The CDR3 is 14 amino acids. Germline V gene data show CDR1 as SGHAT and CDR2 as FQNNGV. CDR3 in DNA: TGTGCCAGCAGCTTCAGGGCAACTAATGAAAAACTGTTTTTT. It is translated as CASSFRATNEKLFF.

As concerns this clone: The sample contains more than one DNA sequence encoding this CDR3. Here the CDR3 reads CASSIRTNTEAFF. The CDR3 DNA is TGTGCCAGTAGTATAAGGACGAACACTGAAGCTTTCTTT. V and J are TRBV19 and TRBJ1-1, with D hard to call. Trimming took off 2 bases at V and 1 base at J, with 5 bases between the two ends. Per the germline V gene, CDR1 is LNHDA and CDR2 is SQIVND (reference sequence). CDR3 length equals 13 residues.

As for this clone: Other DNA sequences within the sample encode an identical CDR3. The chain couples TRBV30 to TRBJ1-1, with TRBD1 matching over 10 bases. V shed 0 bases and J 3 bases; nucleotides not matched to a gene: 1. The CDR3 is 14 residues long. Germline CDR1 and CDR2: GTSNPN and SVGIG (reference sequence). CDR3: CAWSVGQGDTEAFF. CDR3 DNA sequence: TGTGCCTGGAGTGTAGGACAGGGGGACACTGAAGCTTTCTTT. Full variable domain (remainder filled in from reference TRBV30 and TRBJ1-1): SQTIHQWPATLVQPVGSPLSLECTVEGTSNPNLYWYRQAAGRGLQLLFYSVGIGQISSEVPQNLSASRPQDRQFILSSKKLLLSDSGFYLCAWSVGQGDTEAFFGQGTRLTVV.

Regarding this clone: Additional DNA sequences in this sample encode the identical CDR3. V gene TRBV27 combines with J gene TRBJ2-1; tentative D call: TRBD1 (5 bases). The CDR3 covers 16 residues. Trimming left V 5 bases short and J 0 bases short, with 14 bases between. Per germline, CDR1 MNHEY and CDR2 SMNVEV (reference sequence). In nucleotides, the CDR3 is TGTGCCAGCAGTCTCTTAGGGGTCAGCTCCTACAATGAGCAGTTCTTC. Residues: CASSLLGVSSYNEQFF.

The chain joins TRBV10-2 to TRBJ2-1; 10 nucleotides match TRBD2. CDR3 length: 16 amino acids. The germline V gene has CDR1 WSHSY and CDR2 SAAADI. V shed 6 bases, J shed 6 bases, and the junction held 11 bases outside the gene matches. CDR3 residues: CASSRPLAGAGNEQFF. For the CDR3, the DNA is TGCGCCAGCAGCCGACCTCTAGCGGGAGCTGGCAATGAGCAGTTCTTC.

The rearrangement links TRBV20-1 to TRBJ2-1; 8 bases are shared with TRBD2. The germline CDR1 and CDR2 sequences are DFQATT and SNEGSKA (reference sequence). Trimming took 5 bases from V and 9 from J; bases not matched to a gene: 3. There are 11 residues in the CDR3. The CDR3 loop reads CSAGREVEQFF. CDR3 sequence (DNA): TGCAGTGCTGGGCGGGAGGTTGAGCAGTTCTTC.

This chain links TRBV6-1 with TRBJ2-7, with 7 bases aligning to TRBD2. Per germline, CDR1 MNHNS and CDR2 SASEGT. V lost 0 bases and J lost 2; bases outside the gene matches: 7. This CDR3 is built from 16 residues. The CDR3 DNA follows: TGTGCCAGCAGTGAAGCGCTTGCTAGCGGAACCTACGAGCAGTACTTC. Its protein product is CASSEALASGTYEQYF.

The chain is built from TRBV5-6 and TRBJ2-7, with D perhaps TRBD1 (6 bases). Germline V gene lookup returns CDR1 SGHDT and CDR2 YYEEEE. The CDR3 runs 14 residues. Trimming left V 5 bases short and J 4 bases short, with 16 bases between. CDR3 residues: CASSPRQVWYEQYF. The CDR3 region has the DNA TGTGCCAGCAGTCCCAGACAGGTTTGGTACGAGCAGTACTTC.

Details on this clone: Other DNA sequences in this sample translate to the same CDR3. The CDR3 is CASSLLPDTQYF. CDR3 DNA sequence: TGCGCCAGCAGCTTGTTGCCAGATACGCAGTATTTT. This chain joins TRBV5-1 and TRBJ2-3; D gene uncertain. V was trimmed by 1 base and J by 4 bases, leaving 4 bases between them. The CDR3 sequence is 12 residues long. Germline V CDR1 and CDR2: SGHRS, YFSETQ.

This chain links TRBV4-1 with TRBJ2-2; D ambiguous. The V end was cut by 4 bases, the J end by 4 bases, with 7 bases between. Germline-derived CDR1 and CDR2 are MGHRA and YSYEKL. The CDR3 spans 13 residues. CDR3 sequence (DNA): TGCGCCAGCAGCCCCCGGTCCACCGGGGAGCTGTTTTTT. This gives the protein CASSPRSTGELFF.

Only one count was recorded for this clone. The rearrangement joins TRBV5-4 to TRBJ1-1, with D possibly matching TRBD1 (6 bases). Germline V gene data show CDR1 as SGHNT and CDR2 as YYREEE (reference sequence). V was cut by 6 bases and J by 5 bases, with 17 bases left in between. The CDR3 is 14 amino acids. This CDR3 is CASILPGGGTEAFF. The CDR3 DNA is TGTGCCAGCATTCTCCCCGGAGGGGGTACTGAAGCTTTCTTT.